This passage covers 8 T cell receptor beta chains from one sample sequenced in a study of T cells in narcolepsy. Here immunoSEQ multiplex PCR was the method, and the copy in TCRdb shows in-frame clones only, minus some. The data show under 40,000 clones, around 80% seen once. The specimen was CD45RA- memory CD4+ T cells from PBMCs. Every receptor here comes from a human donor with narcolepsy.

This chain uses TRBV6-6 with TRBJ2-5; TRBD2 matches at 8 bases. This CDR3 has 14 amino acids. Unmatched junction bases numbered 8, after V lost 6 bases and J lost 5 bases. Germline V lookup: CDR1 MNHNY, CDR2 SVGAGI (reference sequence). CDR3 protein: CASSPPGGTETQYF. The CDR3 nucleotides read TGTGCCAGCAGCCCCCCGGGGGGGACGGAGACCCAGTACTTC.

The V and J genes are TRBV11-2 and TRBJ2-1; the D gene is possibly TRBD1 (5 bases). The CDR3 totals 16 residues. The V and J ends lost 4 bases and 2 bases respectively, with 15 bases between them. The germline V gene has CDR1 SGHAT and CDR2 FQNNGV. The CDR3 reads CASSSQGQRTYNEQFF. CDR3 coding DNA: TGTGCCAGCAGCTCCCAGGGTCAGAGGACCTACAATGAGCAGTTCTTC.

V is TRBV27 and J is TRBJ2-2; 14 bases are a match to TRBD2. The CDR3 runs to 16 residues. The germline V gene encodes CDR1 MNHEY and CDR2 SMNVEV (reference sequence). V shed 6 bases and J 6 bases; nucleotides not matched to a gene: 6. The CDR3 is CASRGTSGGPPGELFF. CDR3 sequence (DNA): TGTGCCAGCAGGGGGACTAGCGGGGGACCCCCCGGGGAGCTGTTTTTT.

This clone has more than one count but fewer than ten. The chain uses TRBV6-5 and TRBJ2-3; D gene ambiguous. V was clipped by 5 bases and J by 3 bases, with 9 bases between them. This CDR3 has 13 residues. The germline V gene encodes CDR1 MNHEY and CDR2 SVGAGI. CDR3 in DNA: TGTGCCAGCAGTGCTATAAAAACAGATACGCAGTATTTT. This codes for CASSAIKTDTQYF.

CDR3 in amino acids: CASSYLGSEKLFF. The CDR3 DNA is TGTGCCAGCAGTTACCTGGGGAGTGAAAAACTGTTTTTT. This chain joins TRBV6-6 and TRBJ1-4; D gene unclear. Trimming took off 2 bases at V and 7 bases at J, with 8 bases between the two ends. Germline CDR1 is MNHNY and CDR2 is SVGAGI (reference sequence). The CDR3 is made up of 13 amino acids.

The chain is built from TRBV6-6 and TRBJ1-4; tentative D call: TRBD1 (6 bases). Between the trimmed V and J ends, which lost 5 bases and 4 bases, there was a span of 11 bases. Germline-derived CDR1 and CDR2 are MNHNY and SVGAGI (reference sequence). This CDR3 comprises 14 residues. CDR3 nucleotide sequence: TGTGCCAGCAGTGTAGACAGGAATAATGAAAAACTGTTTTTT. Translation gives CASSVDRNNEKLFF.

J is TRBJ1-4 and V is TRBV5-8, with D possibly matching TRBD1 (6 bases). Looked up from germline, CDR1 is SGHTS and CDR2 is YDEGEE. V lost 0 bases and J 4 bases, leaving 10 bases between the germline ends. The CDR3 has 15 amino acids. DNA of the CDR3: TGTGCCAGCAGCTTGGCAGGGGCGTGTAATGAAAAACTGTTTTTT. Its translation: CASSLAGACNEKLFF.

This rearrangement joins TRBV4-2 to TRBJ2-3; D remains unclear. The CDR3 sequence is 16 residues long. With 0 bases removed from V and 1 base from J, the gap between germline ends came to 11 bases. Per the germline V gene, CDR1 is LGHNA and CDR2 is YNFKEQ. The CDR3 spells CASSQEVGSRTDTQYF. In DNA, the CDR3 is TGTGCCAGCAGCCAAGAGGTCGGTAGTCGCACAGATACGCAGTATTTT.